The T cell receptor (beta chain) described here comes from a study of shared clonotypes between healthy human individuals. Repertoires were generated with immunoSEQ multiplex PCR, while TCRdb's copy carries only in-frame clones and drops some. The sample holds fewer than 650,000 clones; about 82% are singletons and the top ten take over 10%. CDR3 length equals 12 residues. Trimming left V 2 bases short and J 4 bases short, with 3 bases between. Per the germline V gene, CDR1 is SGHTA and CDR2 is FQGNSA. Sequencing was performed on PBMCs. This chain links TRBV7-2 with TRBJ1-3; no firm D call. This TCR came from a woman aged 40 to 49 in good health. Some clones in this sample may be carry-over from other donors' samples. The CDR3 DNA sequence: TGTGCCAGCAGCTTAAGGGGAAACACCATATATTTT. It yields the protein CASSLRGNTIYF.